This TCR beta chain was captured by sequencing in a study of blood T cell repertoires in COVID-19. For the study at large: COVID-19 samples, acute and convalescent, were from the United States, Italy and Spain. From T cells, B-cell-depleted T cells, or PBMCs came the material, which was cDNA or gDNA.

In the study's own analysis: Amplification of reference gene primers was used by the study to estimate nucleated cell counts. The repertoire was sequenced with immunoSEQ multiplex PCR; TCRdb's copy has only in-frame clones and lacks some. D and trimming were read from the DNA, whereas the V and J calls and clone size are those reported in that table. Seen here are about 160,000 clones, roughly four fifths observed once, and the top ten hold around 7.7%. This CDR3 is 14 amino acids long. Trimming shortened V by 1 base and J by 2 bases, and 12 bases separated the two germline ends. The V gene's germline CDR1 is SQVTM and CDR2 ANQGSEA. This clone was seen a single time.

This chain joins TRBV29-1 and TRBJ2-7; possibly TRBD2 for D (6 bases). This sequence originates from a man aged 35 to 55 who had recovered from COVID-19. The sample consisted of peripheral blood. As DNA, the CDR3 is TGCAGCGTTGAAGGTTCCGGACTAACCTACGAGCAGTACTTC. The encoded protein is CSVEGSGLTYEQYF.